Below, one T cell receptor (beta chain) is given with its context. Its matching antigen is unknown. This sample is part of a study of shared clonotypes between healthy human individuals. Study-wide findings and caveats: Naive subsets generally exceeded memory subsets in estimated richness.

Here immunoSEQ multiplex PCR was the method, and the copy in TCRdb shows in-frame clones only, minus some. The repertoire includes just under 350,000 clones, more than 60% of them detected once, and 8% to 13% sits in the top ten. Germline V gives CDR1 SGHDT, CDR2 YYEEEE. Between the trimmed V and J ends, which lost 0 bases and 0 bases, there was a span of 12 bases. This CDR3 is built from 16 residues. Sequenced sample: memory CD4+ T cells sorted from blood. The subset was: CD45RA-negative fraction. The TCR sequence derives from a man aged 30-40 years in good health. The rearrangement joins TRBV5-6 to TRBJ1-1; no firm D call. For the CDR3, the DNA is TGTGCCAGCAGCTTGGTAAAAGGAGAGATGAACACTGAAGCTTTCTTT. Translating gives CASSLVKGEMNTEAFF. The variable domain in full, with the rest retrieved from reference TRBV5-6 and TRBJ1-1, is DAGVTQSPTHLIKTRGQQVTLRCSPKSGHDTVSWYQQALGQGPQFIFQYYEEEERQRGNFPDRFSGHQFPNYSSELNVNALLLGDSALYLCASSLVKGEMNTEAFFGQGTRLTVV.